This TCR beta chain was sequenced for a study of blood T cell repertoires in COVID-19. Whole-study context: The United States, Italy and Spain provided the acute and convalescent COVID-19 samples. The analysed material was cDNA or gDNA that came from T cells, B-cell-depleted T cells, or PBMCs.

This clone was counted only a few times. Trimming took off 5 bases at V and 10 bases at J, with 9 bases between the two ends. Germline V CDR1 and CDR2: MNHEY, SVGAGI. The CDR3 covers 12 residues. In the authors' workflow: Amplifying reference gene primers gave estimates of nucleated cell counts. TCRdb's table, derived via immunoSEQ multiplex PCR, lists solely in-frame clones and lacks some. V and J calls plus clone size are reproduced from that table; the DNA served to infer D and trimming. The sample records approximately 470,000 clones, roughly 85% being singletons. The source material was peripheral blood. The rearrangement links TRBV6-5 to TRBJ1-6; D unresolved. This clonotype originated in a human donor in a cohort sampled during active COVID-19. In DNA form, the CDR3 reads TGTGCCAGCAGTCCAATCGGGTCACCCCTCCACTTT. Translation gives CASSPIGSPLHF.